These 23 T cell receptor beta chains came from one sample sequenced in a study of blood T cells in healthy people across ages. Combining a sample-barcoded 5' primer with a J-beta primer mix, a second PCR ran for about 7 to 11 cycles. A single record per CDR3 protein comes from TCRdb applying MiXCR to the 5' RACE reads. The data show over 1.5 million distinct CDR3 sequences, about 50% seen once. Material for sequencing was blood. Receptor source: a woman aged 40 to 50 in good health.

This clonotype turned up a few times. The rearrangement links TRBV7-2 to TRBJ2-1; D not resolved. This CDR3 contains 14 residues. Germline CDR1 is SGHTA and CDR2 is FQGNSA. V was clipped by 5 bases and J by 3 bases, with 11 bases between them. This CDR3 is CASSPPDHYNEQFF. CDR3 nucleotides: TGTGCCAGCAGCCCCCCGGACCACTACAATGAGCAGTTCTTC.

The chain recombines TRBV7-9 with TRBJ2-4; TRBD2 matches at 10 bases. The germline V gene encodes CDR1 SEHNR and CDR2 FQNEAQ (reference sequence). V gave up 7 bases and J gave up 5 bases; unmatched junction bases: 20. The CDR3 has 19 residues. CDR3 protein: CASNSPPERGGSIENIQYF. The DNA of the CDR3 is TGTGCCAGCAACTCCCCCCCGGAGCGGGGGGGCAGTATAGAAAACATTCAGTACTTC. The full variable domain, completed using reference TRBV7-9 and TRBJ2-4, is DTGVSQNPRHKITKRGQNVTFRCDPISEHNRLYWYRQTLGQGPEFLTYFQNEAQLEKSRLLSDRFSAERPKGSFSTLEIQRTEQGDSAMYLCASNSPPERGGSIENIQYFGAGTRLSVL.

CDR3 DNA sequence: TGTGCCAGCAGCAAAGCGGGGACCGGGGGGGGCTCCTACGAGCAGTACTTC. Its protein product is CASSKAGTGGGSYEQYF. The chain couples TRBV21-1 to TRBJ2-7; the table's D call TRBD1 went unverified against the DNA. TRBV21-1 is a pseudogene segment. The CDR3 is made up of 17 amino acids.

The chain couples TRBV20-1 to TRBJ2-6; 11 nucleotides agree with TRBD1. The junction had 10 bases not matched to a gene; V was cut back by 1 base and J by 2 bases. Germline CDR1 DFQATT, CDR2 SNEGSKA (reference sequence). This CDR3 comprises 19 residues. The CDR3 sequence: CSARAPIGQGAPGANVLTF. CDR3 bases: TGCAGTGCTAGAGCCCCCATCGGACAGGGGGCCCCTGGGGCCAACGTCCTGACTTTC.

This clonotype was seen just once. V gene TRBV6-1 combines with J gene TRBJ2-5, with 8 nucleotides matching TRBD1. The CDR3 totals 17 residues. Trimming at V came to 6 bases and at J to 11 bases, leaving 23 bases not matched to a gene. Germline V CDR1 and CDR2: MNHNS, SASEGT. The DNA of the CDR3 is TGTGCCAGCAGCGGCCGGCTTAATCTAGCGCCAGGGGGCTGGCAGTACTTC. Its translation is CASSGRLNLAPGGWQYF.

Points on this clonotype: One junction end does not reproduce the germline sequence, and a read error may be involved. This chain uses TRBV18 with TRBJ1-1; D is unresolved. There are 16 residues in the CDR3. Per the germline V gene, CDR1 is KGHSH and CDR2 is LQKENI. The CDR3 region is CASPPSQRGMNTEAFF. CDR3 DNA: TGTGCCAGCCCACCATCCCAGAGAGGGATGAACACTGAAGCTTTCTTT.

The rearrangement joins TRBV5-5 to TRBJ1-1; D not resolved. CDR3 size: 18 residues. Per germline, CDR1 SGHKS and CDR2 YYEKEE (reference sequence). Trimming pared 1 base from V and 0 bases from J, leaving 19 bases between. This CDR3 is CASSLREMDGFMNTEAFF. The CDR3, as DNA: TGTGCCAGCAGCTTGCGAGAGATGGACGGATTTATGAACACTGAAGCTTTCTTT.

The chain employs TRBV6-2 or TRBV6-3 and TRBJ2-7, with TRBD2 identical over 9 bases. In germline, CDR1 is MNHEY, CDR2 SVGEGT. The trim removed 2 bases at V and 10 bases at J, leaving 12 bases unmatched. The CDR3 has 15 amino acids. CDR3 sequence: CASSYGTGLAFPQYF. Here the CDR3 DNA reads TGTGCCAGCAGTTACGGAACGGGACTAGCTTTTCCCCAGTACTTC.

This chain connects TRBV28 to TRBJ2-1; TRBD2 agrees at 12 bases. V was pared by 4 bases and J by 8 bases, with 15 bases of the junction left unmatched. The CDR3 loop spans 18 amino acids. CDR1 and CDR2 (germline): MDHEN, SYDVKM. The DNA for the CDR3 is TGTGCCAGCAGTTCCTCAGAGATAACTAGCGGGGGGATATATGAGCAGTTCTTC. This sequence encodes CASSSSEITSGGIYEQFF.

The V call is TRBV4-3, the J call TRBJ2-4; a possible D gene is TRBD2 (6 bases). This CDR3 comprises 15 residues. The germline V gene has CDR1 LGHNA and CDR2 YSLEER. Trimming left V 4 bases short and J 9 bases short, with 19 bases between. CDR3 residues: CASSRGGPEVSIQYF. The DNA for the CDR3 is TGCGCCAGCAGCCGCGGAGGGCCAGAAGTTAGCATTCAGTACTTC.

This clonotype was observed a handful of times. This chain uses TRBV5-6 with TRBJ2-7; tentatively, D is TRBD2 (6 bases). This CDR3 comprises 13 residues. The V gene's germline CDR1 is SGHDT and CDR2 YYEEEE. With 2 bases removed from V and 5 bases from J, the gap between germline ends came to 11 bases. CDR3 sequence (DNA): TGTGCCAGCAGCTTAGGGGCTAGCGACGAGCAGTACTTC. Translated, it gives CASSLGASDEQYF.

The rearrangement links TRBV6-2 or TRBV6-3 to TRBJ2-1, with D uncertain. CDR3 size: 11 residues. The V end was cut by 10 bases, the J end by 8 bases, with 12 bases between. Germline-derived CDR1 and CDR2 are MNHEY and SVGEGT. Here the CDR3 reads CATVLRDEQFF. The CDR3 nucleotides read TGTGCCACCGTCCTCCGGGATGAGCAGTTCTTC.

This clonotype was detected only once. The chain links TRBV7-9 to TRBJ2-1; D unclear. TRBJ2-7 matches the DNA end more closely, so the J call is doubtful. In germline, CDR1 is SEHNR, CDR2 FQNEAQ (reference sequence). CDR3 length: 16 residues. CDR3 sequence (DNA): TGTGCCAGCAGCTTAGGAGTGGGCGGCTCCTACAATGAGCAGTACTTC. This gives the protein CASSLGVGGSYNEQYF.

The chain is built from TRBV20-1 and TRBJ2-5; 16 positions match TRBD2. The J call may not be correct, given that the DNA end is closer to TRBJ2-7. Germline lookup yields CDR1 DFQATT and CDR2 SNEGSKA (reference sequence). The CDR3 length is 14 residues. DNA for the CDR3: TGCAGTGTTTGGGGACTAGCGGGGGGGTACGAGCAGTACTTC. Translated, it gives CSVWGLAGGYEQYF.

The chain uses TRBV20-1 and TRBJ2-5; 11 nucleotides align to TRBD2. The CDR3 extends over 16 amino acids. Germline-derived CDR1 and CDR2 are DFQATT and SNEGSKA (reference sequence). The trim removed 5 bases at V and 0 bases at J, leaving 8 bases unmatched. The CDR3 DNA follows: TGCAGTGCTTCCTTCATGGGACTAGCGGACCAAGAGACCCAGTACTTC. Protein: CSASFMGLADQETQYF.

Only a few counts were recorded for this clonotype. The chain links TRBV9 to TRBJ1-2; D is unclear. The CDR3 totals 11 residues. CDR1 SGDLS and CDR2 YYNGEE come from the germline V gene. The ends were cut back, 4 bases at V and 7 bases at J, with 8 bases in the middle. The CDR3 is CASSSRSGYTF. The DNA for the CDR3 is TGTGCCAGCAGCTCCCGGAGTGGCTACACCTTC.

Worth noting for this clonotype: The conserved closing phenylalanine or tryptophan is absent in this CDR3, likely reflecting a read error. The V gene is TRBV12-3 or TRBV12-4, the J gene TRBJ2-5, with 10 nucleotides matching TRBD2. The CDR3 loop spans 14 amino acids. The V and J ends lost 7 bases and 5 bases, in that order; junction bases with no gene match: 7. CDR3 region: CASTLAGAWETQYL. CDR3 in DNA: TGTGCCAGCACTCTAGCGGGGGCGTGGGAGACCCAGTACCTC.

This clonotype was found many times. The J gene is TRBJ2-5, the V gene TRBV6-5, with 9 bases that match TRBD1. Germline trimming cut 2 bases from V and 4 bases from J; bases unmatched to any gene: 2. From germline, CDR1 is MNHEY and CDR2 SVGAGI. The CDR3 contains 14 residues. DNA for the CDR3: TGTGCCAGCAGTTACAGGGACAGGGCAGAGACCCAGTACTTC. Protein sequence: CASSYRDRAETQYF.

This clonotype was picked up a small number of times. This sequence joins TRBV20-1 and TRBJ2-1; 9 nucleotides line up with TRBD2. CDR3 length equals 15 residues. The germline CDR1 and CDR2 sequences are DFQATT and SNEGSKA (reference sequence). V dropped 3 bases and J dropped 6; count of bases not matched to a gene: 9. In DNA form, the CDR3 reads TGCAGTGCTAGTCTAGCGGGGTTCGGCAGCAATGAGCAGTTCTTC. Its translation is CSASLAGFGSNEQFF.

This clonotype has more than one count but fewer than ten. The rearrangement joins TRBV18 to TRBJ2-1; TRBD2 matches 8 bases. Germline-derived CDR1 and CDR2 are KGHSH and LQKENI. V lost 8 bases to trimming and J lost 7 bases; unmatched junction nucleotides: 7. The CDR3 runs 13 residues. As DNA, the CDR3 is TGTGCCAGCGATACTAGCGGAACTAATGAGCAGTTCTTC. Amino acid sequence: CASDTSGTNEQFF.

This chain links TRBV27 with TRBJ1-2, with TRBD1 identical over 12 bases. This CDR3 contains 19 residues. Germline V gene sequence: CDR1 MNHEY, CDR2 SMNVEV (reference sequence). The trim removed 3 bases at V and 0 bases at J, leaving 11 bases unmatched. The CDR3 DNA is TGTGCCAGCAGTTTTTTGTTTCTGGGACAGGGGGCGTCTAACTATGGCTACACCTTC. It specifies CASSFLFLGQGASNYGYTF.

This clonotype was picked up a small number of times. The chain uses TRBV29-1 and TRBJ2-7, with a possible D match to TRBD2 (6 bases). The V end was cut by 4 bases, the J end by 2 bases, with 18 bases between. The germline CDR1 and CDR2 sequences are SQVTM and ANQGSEA. The CDR3 totals 15 residues. CDR3 protein: CSVVGTGTGTYEQYF. The DNA for the CDR3 is TGCAGCGTTGTGGGTACCGGGACTGGGACCTACGAGCAGTACTTC.

The V and J genes are TRBV9 and TRBJ2-6; tentative D call: TRBD1 (6 bases). This CDR3 has 18 amino acids. V lost 3 bases and J lost 1, with 17 bases in between. Germline V lookup: CDR1 SGDLS, CDR2 YYNGEE. CDR3 coding DNA: TGTGCCAGCAGCGCACAGGGCGCGACGGGGTCTGGGGCCAACGTCCTGACTTTC. This translates into CASSAQGATGSGANVLTF.